This TCR beta chain is drawn from a study of blood T cell repertoires in COVID-19. Profiled with immunoSEQ multiplex PCR; TCRdb holds only in-frame clones, not every one. Found here are about 74,000 clones, approximately 80% of them singletons; the top ten hold approximately 12%. This clone was seen a few times. Trimming pared 7 bases from V and 0 bases from J, leaving 17 bases between. Germline CDR1 MNHEY, CDR2 SMNVEV (reference sequence). The length of the CDR3 is 16 residues. The J gene is TRBJ2-3, the V gene TRBV27; D is perhaps TRBD2 (6 bases). Sequencing used peripheral blood. This TCR was recovered from a human donor in a cohort sampled during active COVID-19. CDR3 amino acids: CASTAGLPTSTDTQYF. The DNA for the CDR3 is TGTGCCAGCACAGCGGGTCTTCCAACTAGCACAGATACGCAGTATTTT.